This TCR beta chain originates from a study of OX40 agonist ivuxolimab in advanced cancers. Study information: Patients were treated with intravenous ivuxolimab, dosed at 0.01 to 10 mg/kg and infused every 2 weeks.

Method: immunoSEQ multiplex PCR; TCRdb's copy keeps in-frame clones and lacks some. The sample contains about 77,000 clones, less than 90% of which appear only once. Patients were ineligible given autoimmune disease history or systemic immunosuppression. Per the germline V gene, CDR1 is MNHEY and CDR2 is SVGAGI. The CDR3 totals 13 residues. V was trimmed by 2 bases and J by 6 bases, leaving 10 bases between them. The chain employs TRBV6-5 and TRBJ1-2, with D uncertain. The input for sequencing was CD4+ or CD8+ T cells sorted from blood, taken in a trial of the OX40 agonist ivuxolimab. The sequence came from an adult with an advanced solid tumor such as melanoma, head and neck, liver or kidney cancer. For the CDR3, the DNA is TGTGCCAGCAGTTACGGGGAGGGCGATGGCTACACCTTC. Translated, it gives CASSYGEGDGYTF.